The clone carrying this T cell receptor (beta chain) was detected only a few times. These data originate in a study of blood T cell repertoires in COVID-19. This table comes from immunoSEQ multiplex PCR, and its TCRdb copy is limited to in-frame clones, with some not included. The table records some 200,000 clones, 70% to 90% of them present only once. CDR1 and CDR2 (germline): SQVTM, ANQGSEA. The CDR3 spans 13 residues. V lost 6 bases and J 1 base, leaving 10 bases between the germline ends. The sample comprised PBMCs or T cells enriched from blood (not recorded which). The rearrangement joins TRBV29-1 to TRBJ1-3, with D unresolved. The TCR comes from a woman between 18 and 29 years old who had recovered from COVID-19. The CDR3 DNA reads as TGCAGCGTAGCGGCCACATCTGGAAACACCATATATTTT. Translating gives CSVAATSGNTIYF. The full variable domain, rest sourced from reference TRBV29-1 and TRBJ1-3, is SAVISQKPSRDICQRGTSLTIQCQVDSQVTMMFWYRQQPGQSLTLIATANQGSEATYESGFVIDKFPISRPNLTFSTLTVSNMSPEDSSIYLCSVAATSGNTIYFGEGSWLTVV.